The rows below give T cell receptor beta chains drawn from one sample of a study of CD8 T cells in ankylosing spondylitis. TCRdb processed the 5' RACE reads anew with MiXCR; each CDR3 protein has one entry. The profile shows about 390,000 distinct CDR3 sequences, around 22% of them singletons. What was sequenced was blood, either unsorted or a sorted T cell fraction (not recorded which). The receptor set was obtained from a male donor with ankylosing spondylitis. CDR3s include the opening cysteine and the closing phenylalanine or tryptophan. D genes are given only for firm matches. Not all rows give a size; the values are once, few, many and, for expanded clones, a class.

D gene,clone size,J gene,V gene,CDR3 DNA,CDR3 protein
TRBD1,-,TRBJ2-1,TRBV19,TGTGCCAGTAGCGCCGGGACAGGGGATAGGTACAATGAGCAGTTCTTC,CASSAGTGDRYNEQFF
TRBD1,few,TRBJ2-3,TRBV4-1,TGCGCCAGCAGCCAAGTAACAGGGGTTCTGGATACGCAGTATTTT,CASSQVTGVLDTQYF
TRBD1,-,TRBJ2-1,TRBV11-2,TGTGCCAGCAGCTGGCGGACAGGGGGGTTCAATGAGCAGTTCTTC,CASSWRTGGFNEQFF
-,-,TRBJ2-1,TRBV5-1,TGCGCCAGCAGCTTAGTCGTGGGATTTTCCTACAATGAGCAGTTCTTC,CASSLVVGFSYNEQFF
-,few,TRBJ2-7,TRBV11-3,TGTGCCAGCAGCTTAGGGCCCTACTCCTACGAGCAGTACTTC,CASSLGPYSYEQYF
TRBD2,-,TRBJ2-3,TRBV29-1,TGCAGCGTTGTAATAACGGGAGGAGATACGCAGTATTTT,CSVVITGGDTQYF
-,few,TRBJ2-3,TRBV20-1,TGCAGTGCTAGAGGGGGGGCGGGTCCCACAGATACGCAGTATTTT,CSARGGAGPTDTQYF
TRBD2,-,TRBJ2-7,TRBV28,TGTGCCAGCAGCCTTACCCCCCGACTAGCGGAGGAGCAGTACTTC,CASSLTPRLAEEQYF
TRBD1,-,TRBJ2-2,TRBV9,TGTGCCAGCAGCGTAGCAGGGACAGGGGCCACCGGGGAGCTGTTTTTT,CASSVAGTGATGELFF
-,many,TRBJ2-5,TRBV10-3,TGTGCCATCAGTGAGGAGATAATGGCAGGTCCTTCTCCCCCACAGACCCAGTACTTC,CAISEEIMAGPSPPQTQYF
TRBD1,-,TRBJ1-1,TRBV30,TGTGCCTGGAGGGACAGGGGTGTATCTGAAGCTTTCTTT,CAWRDRGVSEAFF
TRBD2,many,TRBJ2-1,TRBV7-9,TGTGCCAGCAGCTTTAGCGGGTCCTACAATGAGCAGTTCTTC,CASSFSGSYNEQFF
TRBD1,few,TRBJ2-2,TRBV12-3/TRBV12-4,TGTGCCAGCAGGAGGACAGGACGTACCGGGGAGCTGTTTTTT,CASRRTGRTGELFF
-,-,TRBJ1-2,TRBV6-1,TGTGCCAGCAGACCAACAGGGTGGGCAGACGGCTACACCTTC,CASRPTGWADGYTF
-,few,TRBJ2-1,TRBV5-6,TGTGCCAGCAGCATACAGGGAGATGAGCAGTTCTTC,CASSIQGDEQFF
-,-,TRBJ1-4,TRBV5-1,TGCGCCAGCAGCTTGGGACAGAAGGATGAAAAACTGTTTTTT,CASSLGQKDEKLFF
TRBD2,-,TRBJ2-1,TRBV5-1,TGCGCCAGCAGCTCAGCGGGAGGTGCCTACAATGAGCAGTTCTTC,CASSSAGGAYNEQFF
TRBD1,few,TRBJ2-2,TRBV4-3,TGCGCCAGCAGCCCCGGACAGGGGTCGGGCACCGGGGAGCTGTTTTTT,CASSPGQGSGTGELFF
TRBD2,-,TRBJ2-1,TRBV5-1,TGCGCCAGCAGCTTGGAGGCTAGCGGGGACAATGAGCAGTTCTTC,CASSLEASGDNEQFF
TRBD2,-,TRBJ2-6,TRBV5-5,TGTGCCAGCAGCTTGGAGTCTAGCGGGGGCTCTGGGGCCAACGTCCTGACTTTC,CASSLESSGGSGANVLTF
TRBD1,-,TRBJ1-5,TRBV6-2/TRBV6-3,TGTGCCAGCAGTTACGGGACAGATCAGCCCCAGCATTTT,CASSYGTDQPQHF
-,few,TRBJ1-5,TRBV5-5,TGTGCCAGCAGCTTGGCCCCGGAAGGGGATCAGCCCCAGCATTTT,CASSLAPEGDQPQHF
-,few,TRBJ2-5,TRBV18,TGTGCCAGCTCACCTCTGACAAACCAAGAGACCCAGTACTTC,CASSPLTNQETQYF
TRBD1,-,TRBJ2-4,TRBV29-1,TGCAGCGTTCGGGACAGCCCAAACATTCAGTACTTC,CSVRDSPNIQYF
TRBD2,few,TRBJ2-7,TRBV10-3,TGTGCCATCAGTTCTAGCGGGAGGGAGGTCGAGCAGTACTTC,CAISSSGREVEQYF
-,many,TRBJ2-1,TRBV29-1,TGCAGCGTTGAAGCCTGGACCAATAGCAATGAGCAGTTCTTC,CSVEAWTNSNEQFF
TRBD1,-,TRBJ1-4,TRBV19,TGTGCCAGTTCGGTACAGGGGCTTGGTAATGAAAAACTGTTTTTT,CASSVQGLGNEKLFF
TRBD2,-,TRBJ2-7,TRBV7-9,TGTGCCAGCGGGGCCCGGGCTAGCGGGATAGACGCGCAGTACTTC,CASGARASGIDAQYF
-,-,TRBJ1-2,TRBV28,TGTGCCAGCAGTTTCGGAGGTGGGGCCTTGATTAGCACCGCAGGCTACACCTTC,CASSFGGGALISTAGYTF
-,-,TRBJ1-1,TRBV12-3/TRBV12-4,TGTGCCAGCAGTCGGGACGGGGGCTCGGAAGCTTTCTTT,CASSRDGGSEAFF
TRBD1,-,TRBJ1-1,TRBV10-3,TGTGCCTTCCGGGACAGGGAAAACACTGAAGCTTTCTTT,CAFRDRENTEAFF
TRBD1,-,TRBJ1-3,TRBV12-3/TRBV12-4,TGTGCCAGCAGTTTCTCTACCGTCCTGGGACAGGGAAACACCATATATTTT,CASSFSTVLGQGNTIYF
-,-,TRBJ2-6,TRBV20-1,TGCAGTGCTGTCCGGGCCAACGTCCTGACTTTC,CSAVRANVLTF
TRBD1,few,TRBJ2-5,TRBV20-1,TGCAGTGCTAGAGGGGATCCGACTCGGACAGGGGTGGAGACCCAGTACTTC,CSARGDPTRTGVETQYF
-,-,TRBJ2-7,TRBV15,TGTGCCACCAGCAGAGGCTCCCTTACGCCGGTACTACTTTACGAGCAGTACTTC,CATSRGSLTPVLLYEQYF
-,-,TRBJ2-7,TRBV7-3,TGTGCCAGCAGCTCTAATGGGGGACCCGGTCTTTACGAGCAGTACTTC,CASSSNGGPGLYEQYF
-,-,TRBJ2-5,TRBV4-1,TGCGCCAGCAGCCAAGTCCGGGACTTCAAAGAGACCCAGTACTTC,CASSQVRDFKETQYF
-,few,TRBJ2-2,TRBV4-1,TGCGCCAGCAGCCAAGGGGTTTTCGGGGAGCTGTTTTTT,CASSQGVFGELFF
-,-,TRBJ2-3,TRBV3-1,TGTGCCAGCAGCCAAGATTACCCAGATACGCAGTATTTT,CASSQDYPDTQYF
TRBD2,-,TRBJ2-7,TRBV20-1,TGCAGTGCTGGGGTAAGCGGGAGGAGAGAGCAGTACTTC,CSAGVSGRREQYF
-,-,TRBJ2-7,TRBV6-2/TRBV6-3,TGTGCCAGCGGCAGGATCAGGAACGAGCAGTACTTC,CASGRIRNEQYF
-,-,TRBJ2-3,TRBV7-3,TGTGCCAGCAGCTCACAGGGAATGGTTTTAGATACGCAGTATTTT,CASSSQGMVLDTQYF
-,-,TRBJ2-5,TRBV4-3,TGCGCCAGCAGCCAAGGTTACGGGCCAGAAGAGACCCAGTACTTC,CASSQGYGPEETQYF
-,-,TRBJ2-1,TRBV7-9,TGTGCCAGCTGGGGGCGGGGCTCCTACAATGAGCAGTTCTTC,CASWGRGSYNEQFF
-,-,TRBJ1-1,TRBV12-3/TRBV12-4,TGTGCCAGCGGCCCTGCTGGGACGGGGACTGAAGCTTTCTTT,CASGPAGTGTEAFF
-,few,TRBJ2-1,TRBV20-1,TGCAGTGCTGGGCGGGCCGCGGGGCTCAATGAGCAGTTCTTC,CSAGRAAGLNEQFF
-,few,TRBJ2-3,TRBV20-1,TGCAGTGCGAGATTCGGGGTTACGCAGTATTTT,CSARFGVTQYF
-,-,TRBJ1-3,TRBV18,TGTGCCAGCTCACCACCGTCCGGGACTGGAAACACCATATATTTT,CASSPPSGTGNTIYF
-,-,TRBJ1-2,TRBV25-1,TGTGCCAGCAGTGAATTAGGAGGGGCTGGAGCTAACTATGGCTACACCTTC,CASSELGGAGANYGYTF
TRBD2,-,TRBJ2-7,TRBV28,TGTGCCAGCACTTCTAGCGGGAGTCTCATCCACGAGCAGTACTTC,CASTSSGSLIHEQYF
-,few,TRBJ2-5,TRBV7-2,TGTGCCAGCAGCTTCTTCGGGACGGGAGAAGAGACCCAGTACTTC,CASSFFGTGEETQYF
TRBD2,-,TRBJ2-1,TRBV20-1,TGCAGTGCTAGACTCGGACTAGCGGAAGGATACAATGAGCAGTTCTTC,CSARLGLAEGYNEQFF
-,few,TRBJ1-1,TRBV5-1,TGCGCCAGCAGGCCGGTCCCCCAGGGCACTGAAGCTTTCTTT,CASRPVPQGTEAFF
-,-,TRBJ2-4,TRBV20-1,TGCAGTGTAACCAATCCCCACTCGGTCGGGAGCCTAGCCAAAAACATTCAGTACTTC,CSVTNPHSVGSLAKNIQYF
-,-,TRBJ2-5,TRBV7-6,TGTGCCAGCAGCTCAAAGTTAACTGGGGGGTACCAAGAGACCCAGTACTTC,CASSSKLTGGYQETQYF
-,many,TRBJ1-1,TRBV28,TGTGCCAGCAGCTTCCCATCTGGGGCCTCAAGACGGACTGAAGCTTTCTTT,CASSFPSGASRRTEAFF
TRBD1,few,TRBJ2-1,TRBV29-1,TGCAGCGGGGGACAGGGGGCGCAGAATGAGCAGTTCTTC,CSGGQGAQNEQFF